The T cell receptor beta chain described here comes from a study of blood T cells in healthy people across ages. Regarding the study as a whole: The long-lived group displayed more naive CD4+ cells, plus higher diversity, than the aged donors did.

This clonotype turned up a few times. Its antigen is as yet unknown. Peripheral blood was drawn, approximately 9.5 milliliters per donor. Sample-barcoded 5' priming and a J-beta primer mix drove a second PCR of 7 to 11 cycles. MiXCR, run by TCRdb on the 5' RACE reads, gives a single entry per CDR3 protein. The sample shows roughly 900,000 distinct CDR3 sequences, approximately 49% of them seen only once. Sequenced: blood. This clonotype was sampled from a man younger than 45 in good health.

This CDR3 reads CASSLLAGVADTQYF. The CDR3, as DNA: TGTGCCAGCAGTTTACTAGCGGGGGTGGCAGATACGCAGTATTTT. The chain links TRBV28 to TRBJ2-3, with TRBD2 matching 10 bases. This CDR3 comprises 15 residues. CDR1 is MDHEN, CDR2 SYDVKM, per germline. J lost 4 bases, V lost 2 bases, and 3 bases had no gene match.